Listed below are T cell receptor beta chains from one sample, sequenced in a study of Graves' ophthalmopathy and Graves' hyperthyroidism. TCRdb ran MiXCR on the multiplex PCR reads and lists one entry per CDR3 protein. The sample has approximately 540,000 distinct CDR3 sequences; 35% to 45% are singletons. The sequenced material came from peripheral blood or thyroid tissue (not recorded which). The receptors here all came from an adult man with Graves' hyperthyroidism. Each CDR3 is given with its conserved first and last residue. The order of the fields is D gene, V gene, J gene, clone size, CDR3 protein, CDR3 DNA. A D gene is named only where the DNA matches it firmly. The size entry is marked missing in some rows and otherwise reads once, few, many or a size class.

d_call: TRBD2; v_call: TRBV3-1; j_call: TRBJ2-5; clone_size: NA; cdr3_aa: CASSQTRGAGETQYF; cdr3_nt: TGTGCCAGCAGCCAAACCCGGGGAGCGGGGGAGACCCAGTACTTC
d_call: NA; v_call: TRBV2; j_call: TRBJ1-5; clone_size: many; cdr3_aa: CASSTGKGNQPQHF; cdr3_nt: TGTGCCAGCAGTACAGGGAAGGGCAATCAGCCCCAGCATTTT
d_call: NA; v_call: TRBV11-2; j_call: TRBJ2-5; clone_size: many; cdr3_aa: CASSVTQETQYF; cdr3_nt: TGTGCCAGCAGCGTAACACAAGAGACCCAGTACTTC
d_call: NA; v_call: TRBV7-2; j_call: TRBJ1-2; clone_size: many; cdr3_aa: CASSHLGIHGYTF; cdr3_nt: TGTGCCAGCAGCCACTTGGGGATCCATGGCTACACCTTC
d_call: NA; v_call: TRBV19; j_call: TRBJ1-1; clone_size: many; cdr3_aa: CASSRAGGERNTEAFF; cdr3_nt: TGTGCCAGTAGTAGGGCCGGGGGAGAACGGAACACTGAAGCTTTCTTT
d_call: NA; v_call: TRBV6-5; j_call: TRBJ1-3; clone_size: NA; cdr3_aa: CASSYSIVGNTIYF; cdr3_nt: TGTGCCAGCAGTTACTCGATCGTCGGAAACACCATATATTTT
d_call: NA; v_call: TRBV6-6; j_call: TRBJ1-4; clone_size: few; cdr3_aa: CASSTTGIEKLFF; cdr3_nt: TGTGCCAGCAGTACCACAGGGATTGAAAAACTGTTTTTT
d_call: NA; v_call: TRBV4-1; j_call: TRBJ2-7; clone_size: few; cdr3_aa: CASSQGGLGGTYEQYF; cdr3_nt: TGCGCCAGCAGCCAAGGTGGACTAGGGGGCACCTACGAGCAGTACTTC
d_call: NA; v_call: TRBV5-8; j_call: TRBJ2-7; clone_size: few; cdr3_aa: CASSSTLSYEQYF; cdr3_nt: TGTGCCAGCAGCTCCACACTCTCCTACGAGCAGTACTTC
d_call: NA; v_call: TRBV30; j_call: TRBJ1-1; clone_size: NA; cdr3_aa: CAWSVLAEAFF; cdr3_nt: TGTGCCTGGAGTGTACTTGCTGAAGCTTTCTTT
d_call: TRBD1; v_call: TRBV10-3; j_call: TRBJ1-2; clone_size: NA; cdr3_aa: CAIKPGTGTYYGYTF; cdr3_nt: TGTGCCATCAAACCCGGGACAGGGACCTACTATGGCTACACCTTC
d_call: TRBD2; v_call: TRBV15; j_call: TRBJ2-1; clone_size: NA; cdr3_aa: CATSRIAGESNEQFF; cdr3_nt: TGTGCCACCAGCAGAATAGCGGGAGAGTCCAATGAGCAGTTCTTC
d_call: NA; v_call: TRBV7-2; j_call: TRBJ1-3; clone_size: NA; cdr3_aa: CASSLAWGNSGNTIYF; cdr3_nt: TGTGCCAGCAGCTTAGCTTGGGGGAACTCTGGAAACACCATATATTTT
d_call: NA; v_call: TRBV6-5; j_call: TRBJ2-3; clone_size: NA; cdr3_aa: CASSQGGASTDTQYF; cdr3_nt: TGTGCCAGCAGTCAGGGGGGGGCTAGCACAGATACGCAGTATTTT
d_call: NA; v_call: TRBV15; j_call: TRBJ1-2; clone_size: NA; cdr3_aa: CAASSYGPNYGYTF; cdr3_nt: TGTGCCGCCAGCAGCTATGGACCGAACTATGGCTACACCTTC
d_call: TRBD2; v_call: TRBV24-1; j_call: TRBJ2-7; clone_size: NA; cdr3_aa: CATSDGVAGGRYEQYF; cdr3_nt: TGTGCCACCAGTGATGGTGTTGCGGGAGGTCGCTACGAGCAGTACTTC
d_call: NA; v_call: TRBV7-2; j_call: TRBJ2-5; clone_size: NA; cdr3_aa: CASSFWGDQPQYF; cdr3_nt: TGTGCCAGCAGCTTCTGGGGGGATCAGCCCCAGTACTTC
d_call: NA; v_call: TRBV7-2; j_call: TRBJ2-5; clone_size: NA; cdr3_aa: CASSHLQGGQQETQYF; cdr3_nt: TGTGCCAGCAGCCACTTACAGGGAGGTCAACAAGAGACCCAGTACTTC
d_call: TRBD1; v_call: TRBV10-3; j_call: TRBJ1-1; clone_size: NA; cdr3_aa: CAISEGTGVNTEAFF; cdr3_nt: TGTGCCATCAGTGAGGGGACAGGGGTGAACACTGAAGCTTTCTTT
d_call: TRBD1; v_call: TRBV7-8; j_call: TRBJ1-1; clone_size: once; cdr3_aa: CASSLVIGQGKVDEQFF; cdr3_nt: TGTGCCAGCAGCTTAGTTATCGGACAGGGGAAGGTGGATGAGCAGTTCTTT
d_call: NA; v_call: TRBV18; j_call: TRBJ2-6; clone_size: few; cdr3_aa: CASSPGLGPGANVLTF; cdr3_nt: TGTGCCAGCTCACCAGGGCTGGGCCCCGGGGCCAACGTCCTGACTTTC
d_call: NA; v_call: TRBV24-1; j_call: TRBJ1-2; clone_size: many; cdr3_aa: CATSGLGSYGYTF; cdr3_nt: TGTGCCACCAGTGGGCTAGGGTCCTATGGCTACACCTTC
d_call: NA; v_call: TRBV19; j_call: TRBJ1-2; clone_size: NA; cdr3_aa: CASSPIGATNYDYTF; cdr3_nt: TGTGCCAGTAGCCCGATTGGGGCCACTAACTATGACTACACCTTC
d_call: TRBD2; v_call: TRBV20-1; j_call: TRBJ2-7; clone_size: NA; cdr3_aa: CSALLPGTSGRGIGYEQYF; cdr3_nt: TGCAGTGCCCTGCTTCCCGGGACTAGCGGGAGGGGGATCGGCTACGAGCAGTACTTC
d_call: NA; v_call: TRBV5-1; j_call: TRBJ1-3; clone_size: many; cdr3_aa: CASSLAQNSGNTIYF; cdr3_nt: TGCGCCAGCAGCTTGGCACAGAACTCTGGAAACACCATATATTTT
d_call: TRBD2; v_call: TRBV7-2; j_call: TRBJ2-1; clone_size: few; cdr3_aa: CASSLWTGGYNEQFF; cdr3_nt: TGTGCCAGCAGCTTATGGACGGGGGGGTACAATGAGCAGTTCTTC
d_call: NA; v_call: TRBV7-9; j_call: TRBJ1-1; clone_size: few; cdr3_aa: CASSLVTASEAFF; cdr3_nt: TGTGCCAGCAGCTTAGTAACAGCCAGTGAAGCTTTCTTT
d_call: TRBD2; v_call: TRBV7-3; j_call: TRBJ2-7; clone_size: many; cdr3_aa: CASSLTGGNYDEQYF; cdr3_nt: TGTGCCAGCAGCTTAACGGGGGGGAACTACGACGAGCAGTACTTC
d_call: TRBD1; v_call: TRBV5-1; j_call: TRBJ1-2; clone_size: NA; cdr3_aa: CASSPDGTGDGYTF; cdr3_nt: TGCGCCAGCAGCCCGGACGGGACAGGAGACGGCTACACCTTC